Below, 16 T cell receptor beta chains from the same sample are listed, as sequenced in a study of T cells expressing NK-cell markers. After re-calling the 5' RACE reads, TCRdb lists one entry per CDR3 protein, DNA absent. This sample's table reports 300,000 to 500,000 distinct CDR3 sequences. Sequencing was carried out using blood T cells: a sorted CD56 or NKG2C T cell subset, CD4+ or CD8+ T cells, or bulk PBMC T cells (not recorded which). The origin of the receptors is a woman in her 50s in good health.

This sequence joins TRBV13 and TRBJ1-1; there is no DNA to check the TCRdb D call of TRBD1. CDR1 PRHDT and CDR2 FYEKMQ come from the germline V gene (reference sequence). The CDR3 is made up of 15 amino acids. The CDR3 reads CASSHRQGGDTEAFF.

The chain recombines TRBV30 with TRBJ1-1; TCRdb selects TRBD1, and the lack of DNA leaves this call unchecked. From germline, CDR1 is GTSNPN and CDR2 SVGIG (reference sequence). The CDR3 spans 13 residues. CDR3 loop: CAWSNGGSTEAFF.

The V call is TRBV12-3 or TRBV12-4, the J call TRBJ1-1; the D call from TCRdb, TRBD1, cannot be confirmed without DNA. The CDR3 length is 14 residues. CDR3 sequence: CASRGIYATGEAFF.

J is TRBJ2-1 and V is TRBV27; lacking DNA, the TRBD2 call made by TCRdb goes unchecked. Germline CDR1 reads MNHEY; CDR2 reads SMNVEV (reference sequence). This CDR3 is built from 14 residues. The CDR3 spells CASSLMGGPVWQFF.

This chain connects TRBV4-1 to TRBJ2-5; TCRdb lists TRBD1, though no DNA is available to test this call. From germline, CDR1 is MGHRA and CDR2 YSYEKL. This CDR3 has 14 residues. This CDR3 reads CASSRGQGQETQYF.

The chain is built from TRBV5-1 and TRBJ2-3. The V gene's germline CDR1 is SGHRS and CDR2 YFSETQ. The CDR3 is 15 amino acids. The CDR3 region is CASSLGLAFTDTQYF.

This chain uses TRBV6-5 with TRBJ2-3. CDR3 length: 17 residues. Germline V CDR1 and CDR2: MNHEY, SVGAGI. CDR3 sequence reads: CASSYSPRVRTADTQYF.

V is TRBV6-5 and J is TRBJ2-5; TCRdb names TRBD2, which stays unverified in the absence of DNA. This CDR3 spans 17 amino acids. Looked up from germline, CDR1 is MNHEY and CDR2 is SVGAGI. The CDR3 is CASSSLPTSGSWETQYF.

This chain joins TRBV5-1 and TRBJ1-1; checking the TCRdb D call of TRBD1 is not possible without DNA. This CDR3 region has 14 residues. In germline, CDR1 is SGHRS, CDR2 YFSETQ. CDR3 sequence: CASSVSGGITEAFF.

V gene TRBV5-6 combines with J gene TRBJ2-6. The length of the CDR3 is 14 residues. The V gene's germline CDR1 is SGHDT and CDR2 YYEEEE. This CDR3 reads CASSPWSGANVLTF.

The chain recombines TRBV4-2 with TRBJ1-1; TCRdb's D call, TRBD1, is unchecked because there is no DNA. The CDR3 is made up of 14 amino acids. CDR1 is LGHNA and CDR2 is YNFKEQ in the germline V gene. The CDR3 protein is CASSMGQRDTEAFF.

CDR3: CAITQGAANYGYTF. The chain combines TRBV10-3 with TRBJ1-2; TCRdb lists TRBD1, though no DNA is available to test this call. This CDR3 spans 14 amino acids. The V gene's germline CDR1 is ENHRY and CDR2 SYGVKD.

This sequence joins TRBV29-1 and TRBJ2-1. Germline CDR1 reads SQVTM; CDR2 reads ANQGSEA. The CDR3 has 12 residues. The CDR3 loop reads CSVASNYNEQFF.

This chain joins TRBV19 and TRBJ2-2; the D gene TCRdb calls, TRBD1, cannot be checked with no DNA. CDR1 and CDR2 from the germline V gene are LNHDA and SQIVND (reference sequence). This CDR3 has 14 amino acids. The CDR3 sequence: CATSQGIDTGELFF.

The V gene is TRBV6-1, the J gene TRBJ1-5. CDR1 is MNHNS and CDR2 is SASEGT in the germline V gene. This CDR3 contains 11 residues. CDR3 loop: CASSDQWPQHF.

Here the CDR3 reads CAISESLAGRQLEQFF. The chain couples TRBV10-3 to TRBJ2-1; TCRdb's D call, TRBD1, is unchecked because there is no DNA. The CDR3 runs 16 residues. CDR1 ENHRY and CDR2 SYGVKD come from the germline V gene.